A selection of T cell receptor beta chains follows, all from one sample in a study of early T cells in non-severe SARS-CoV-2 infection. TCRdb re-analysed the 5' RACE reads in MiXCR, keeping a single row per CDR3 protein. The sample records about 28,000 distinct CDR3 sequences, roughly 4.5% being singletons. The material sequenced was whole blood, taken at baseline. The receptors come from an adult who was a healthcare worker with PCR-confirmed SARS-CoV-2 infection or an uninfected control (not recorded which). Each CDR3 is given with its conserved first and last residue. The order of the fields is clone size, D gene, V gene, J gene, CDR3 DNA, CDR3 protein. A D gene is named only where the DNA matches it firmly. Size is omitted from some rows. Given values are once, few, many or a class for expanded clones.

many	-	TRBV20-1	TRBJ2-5	TGCAGTGCTAACCCGGGGCTAGGACAAGAGACCCAGTACTTC	CSANPGLGQETQYF
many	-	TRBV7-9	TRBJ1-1	TGTGCCTGCTCGGGGGCGTGGAACACTGAAGCTTTCTTT	CACSGAWNTEAFF
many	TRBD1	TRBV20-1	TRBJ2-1	TGCAGTGCTAGAGCTTCCGGGACAGCAAATGAGCAGTTCTTC	CSARASGTANEQFF
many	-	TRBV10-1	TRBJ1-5	TGCGCCAGCAGTTATAGCAATCAGCCCCAGCATTTT	CASSYSNQPQHF
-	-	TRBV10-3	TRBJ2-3	TGTGCCATCAGTGGACCGGAGGTGGGCACAGATACGCAGTATTTT	CAISGPEVGTDTQYF
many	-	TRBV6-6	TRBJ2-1	TGTGCCAGTCTTACGACAGGAAATGAGCAGTTCTTC	CASLTTGNEQFF
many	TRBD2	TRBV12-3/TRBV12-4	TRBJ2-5	TGTGCCAGCAGTCTTCAGGGACTAGCGATGGAGACCCAGTACTTC	CASSLQGLAMETQYF
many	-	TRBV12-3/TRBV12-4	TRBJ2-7	TGTGCCACCGCCCGCGGGCAAAACGAGCAGTACTTC	CATARGQNEQYF
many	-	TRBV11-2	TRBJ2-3	TGTGCCAGCAGCCCGAACGACTTGGAAGTAAACACAGATACGCAGTATTTT	CASSPNDLEVNTDTQYF
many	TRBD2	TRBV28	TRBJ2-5	TGTGCCAGCAGTGGGACTAGCCTCCCAGAGACCCAGTACTTC	CASSGTSLPETQYF
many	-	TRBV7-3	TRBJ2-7	TGTGCCAGCAGACGTACACCAGCGGACGAGCAGTACTTC	CASRRTPADEQYF
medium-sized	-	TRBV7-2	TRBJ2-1	TGTGCCAGCAGCTTACGCTACAATGAGCAGTTCTTC	CASSLRYNEQFF
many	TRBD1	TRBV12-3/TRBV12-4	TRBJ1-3	TGTGCCAGCAGTCGCACAGGGGTTGGAAACACCATATATTTT	CASSRTGVGNTIYF
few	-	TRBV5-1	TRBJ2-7	TGCGCCAGCAGCTTGGAGAGTTCAAAGCGGCAGTACTTC	CASSLESSKRQYF
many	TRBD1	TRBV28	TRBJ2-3	TGTGCCGCGGGAGGGGACAGGGGGCAAGCCACAGATACGCAGTATTTT	CAAGGDRGQATDTQYF
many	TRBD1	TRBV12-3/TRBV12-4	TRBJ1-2	TGTGCCAGCAGTCAAGGGGGCTGGGGAGGCTACACCTTC	CASSQGGWGGYTF
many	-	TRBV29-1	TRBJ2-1	TGCAGCGTTGCTGGCGGGGACTCCTACAATGAGCAGTTCTTC	CSVAGGDSYNEQFF
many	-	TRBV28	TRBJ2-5	TGTGCCAGCAGATCACAGGGCGTCCAAGAGACCCAGTACTTC	CASRSQGVQETQYF
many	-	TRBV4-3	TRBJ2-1	TGCGCCAGCAGCCAAGATAAGACGGTGGCCTACAATGAGCAGTTCTTC	CASSQDKTVAYNEQFF
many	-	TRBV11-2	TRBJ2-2	TGTGCCAGCAGCTTAGGGAAGTCTTCCATGAGGGACACCGGGGAGCTGTTTTTT	CASSLGKSSMRDTGELFF
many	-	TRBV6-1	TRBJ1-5	TGTGCCAGCAGTGAAACCCGGCGGGATCAGCCCCAGCATTTT	CASSETRRDQPQHF
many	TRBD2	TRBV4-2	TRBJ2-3	TGTGCCAGCAGCCGAAATAGCGGGAGGGCCACAGATACGCAGTATTTT	CASSRNSGRATDTQYF
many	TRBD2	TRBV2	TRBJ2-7	TGTGCCAGCAGGGGGACTAGCGCCTCCTACGAGCAGTACTTC	CASRGTSASYEQYF
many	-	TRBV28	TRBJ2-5	TGTGCCAGCGTCAGCAGTCAAGAGACCCAGTACTTC	CASVSSQETQYF
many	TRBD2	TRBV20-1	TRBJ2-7	TGCAGTGCTAGACTAGCGGAAAGCTCCTACGAGCAGTACTTC	CSARLAESSYEQYF
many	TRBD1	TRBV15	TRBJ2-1	TGTGCCACCAGCGGGGGACAGCCAGACAATGAGCAGTTCTTC	CATSGGQPDNEQFF
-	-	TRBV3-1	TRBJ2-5	TGTGCCAGCAGCCAAGATTGGGCAGTCCAAGAGACCCAGTACTTC	CASSQDWAVQETQYF
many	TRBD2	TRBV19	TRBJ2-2	TGTGCCAGTAGTATATACACGGGAGGTAGCACCGGGGAGCTGTTTTTT	CASSIYTGGSTGELFF
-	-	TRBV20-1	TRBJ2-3	TGCAGTTTCTCAGGGGACCCAGATACGCAGTATTTT	CSFSGDPDTQYF
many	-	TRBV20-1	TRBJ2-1	TGCAGTGCTAGAGTAGAGGGGGGGGCATACAATGAGCAGTTCTTC	CSARVEGGAYNEQFF
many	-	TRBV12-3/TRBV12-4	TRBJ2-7	TGTGCCAGCAGTTTAGACCGCCGGCCAGGGGAGCAGTACTTC	CASSLDRRPGEQYF
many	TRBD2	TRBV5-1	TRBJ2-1	TGCGCCAGCAGCCCGGGACTAGGCCCTGAGCAGTTCTTC	CASSPGLGPEQFF
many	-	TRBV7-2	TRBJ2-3	TGTGCCAGCAGCTTAGGGAATGGCGGGGATACGCAGTATTTT	CASSLGNGGDTQYF
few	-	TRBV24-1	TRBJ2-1	TGTGCCACCAGTGATTTCGCGGAGTACAATGAACAGTTCTTC	CATSDFAEYNEQFF
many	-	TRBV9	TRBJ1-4	TGTGCCAGCAGCGTAGCGACAGCAACTAATGAAAAACTGTTTTTT	CASSVATATNEKLFF
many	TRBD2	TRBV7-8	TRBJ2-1	TGTGCCAGCGAAGTCCTAGCGGGGACATACAATGAGCAGTTCTTC	CASEVLAGTYNEQFF
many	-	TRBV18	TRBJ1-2	TGTGCCAGCTCGCCCCCAAGCAGGGGCTATGGCTACACCTTC	CASSPPSRGYGYTF
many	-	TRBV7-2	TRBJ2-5	TGTGCCAGCAGCCCGGAGGGGGGTCAAGAGACCCAGTACTTC	CASSPEGGQETQYF
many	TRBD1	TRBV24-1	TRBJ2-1	TGTGCCACCCGACAGGGTCCTTGCTCCTACAATGAGCAGTTCTTC	CATRQGPCSYNEQFF
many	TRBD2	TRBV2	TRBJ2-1	TGTGCCAGCAGTTGGCTAGCGGGTTACAATGAGCAGTTCTTC	CASSWLAGYNEQFF